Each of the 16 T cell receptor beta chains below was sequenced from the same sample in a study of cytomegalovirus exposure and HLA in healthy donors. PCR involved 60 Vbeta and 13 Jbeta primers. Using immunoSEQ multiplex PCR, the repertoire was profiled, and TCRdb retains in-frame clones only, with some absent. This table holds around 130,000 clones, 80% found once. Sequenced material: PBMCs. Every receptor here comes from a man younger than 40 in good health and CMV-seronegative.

CDR3: CASSSGEIFGTSGYEQYF. The DNA for the CDR3 is TGTGCCAGCAGCTCGGGGGAAATATTTGGGACTAGCGGCTACGAGCAGTACTTC. The chain is built from TRBV7-2 and TRBJ2-7; 11 bases are a match to TRBD2. Trimming cost V 4 bases and J 3 bases; bases outside gene matches: 14. CDR1 SGHTA and CDR2 FQGNSA come from the germline V gene. The CDR3 runs to 18 residues.

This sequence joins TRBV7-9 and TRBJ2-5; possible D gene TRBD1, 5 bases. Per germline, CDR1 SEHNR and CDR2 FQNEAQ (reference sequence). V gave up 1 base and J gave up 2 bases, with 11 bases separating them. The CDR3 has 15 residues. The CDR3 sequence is CASSLGQGWQETQYF. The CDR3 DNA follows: TGTGCCAGCAGCTTAGGTCAGGGCTGGCAAGAGACCCAGTACTTC.

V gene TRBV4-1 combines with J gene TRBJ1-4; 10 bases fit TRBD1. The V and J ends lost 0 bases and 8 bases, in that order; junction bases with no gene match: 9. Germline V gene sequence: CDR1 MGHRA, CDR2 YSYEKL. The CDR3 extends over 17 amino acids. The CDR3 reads CASSQDPTGGRGEKLFF. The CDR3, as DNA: TGCGCCAGCAGCCAAGACCCGACAGGGGGCAGGGGAGAAAAACTGTTTTTT.

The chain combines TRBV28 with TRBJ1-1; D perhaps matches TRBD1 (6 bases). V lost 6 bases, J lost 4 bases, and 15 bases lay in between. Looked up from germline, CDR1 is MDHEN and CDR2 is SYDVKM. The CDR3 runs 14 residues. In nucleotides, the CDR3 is TGTGCCAGCAGCTTACAGGGAGGACCCACTGAAGCTTTCTTT. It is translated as CASSLQGGPTEAFF.

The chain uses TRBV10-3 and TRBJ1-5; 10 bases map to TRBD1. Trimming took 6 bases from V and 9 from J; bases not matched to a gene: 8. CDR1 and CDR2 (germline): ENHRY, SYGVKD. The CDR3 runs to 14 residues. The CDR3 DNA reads TGTGCCATCAGCGACCCGGGACAGGGGACGCCCCAGCATTTT. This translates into CAISDPGQGTPQHF.

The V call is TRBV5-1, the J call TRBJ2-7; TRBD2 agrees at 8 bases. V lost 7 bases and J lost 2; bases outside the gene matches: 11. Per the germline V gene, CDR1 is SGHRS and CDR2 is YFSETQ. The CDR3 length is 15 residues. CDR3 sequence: CASRPSTGGAYEQYF. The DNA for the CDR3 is TGCGCCAGCCGACCTAGCACGGGAGGGGCCTACGAGCAGTACTTC.

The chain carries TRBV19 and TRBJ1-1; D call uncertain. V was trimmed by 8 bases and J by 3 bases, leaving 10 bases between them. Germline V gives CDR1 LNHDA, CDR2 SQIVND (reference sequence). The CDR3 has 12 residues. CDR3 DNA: TGTGCCAGTCGGTTCGGGGACACTGAAGCTTTCTTT. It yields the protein CASRFGDTEAFF.

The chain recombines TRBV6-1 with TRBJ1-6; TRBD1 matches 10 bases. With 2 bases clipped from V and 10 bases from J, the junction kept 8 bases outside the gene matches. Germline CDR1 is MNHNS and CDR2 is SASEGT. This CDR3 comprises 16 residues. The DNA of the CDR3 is TGTGCCAGCAGTGAATATTGGACAGGGGGTCTGTCACCCCTCCACTTT. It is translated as CASSEYWTGGLSPLHF.

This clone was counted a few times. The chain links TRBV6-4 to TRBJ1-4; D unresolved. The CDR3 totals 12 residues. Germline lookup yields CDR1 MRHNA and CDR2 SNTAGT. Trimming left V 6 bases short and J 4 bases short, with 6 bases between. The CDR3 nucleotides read TGTGCCAGCAGCTCCGGTAATGAAAAACTGTTTTTT. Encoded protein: CASSSGNEKLFF.

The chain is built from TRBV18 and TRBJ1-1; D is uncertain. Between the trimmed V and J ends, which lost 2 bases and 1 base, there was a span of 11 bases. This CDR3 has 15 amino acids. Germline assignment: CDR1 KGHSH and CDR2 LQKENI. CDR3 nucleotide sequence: TGTGCCAGCTCACCAAACGAGAATCGGAACACTGAAGCTTTCTTT. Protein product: CASSPNENRNTEAFF.

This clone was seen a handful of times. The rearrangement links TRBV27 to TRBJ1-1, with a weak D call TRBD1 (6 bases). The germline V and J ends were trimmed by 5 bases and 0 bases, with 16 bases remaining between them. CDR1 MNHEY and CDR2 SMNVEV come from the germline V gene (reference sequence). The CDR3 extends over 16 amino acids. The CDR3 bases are TGTGCCAGCAGTCCCTACGGGGGGCGGATGAACACTGAAGCTTTCTTT. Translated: CASSPYGGRMNTEAFF.

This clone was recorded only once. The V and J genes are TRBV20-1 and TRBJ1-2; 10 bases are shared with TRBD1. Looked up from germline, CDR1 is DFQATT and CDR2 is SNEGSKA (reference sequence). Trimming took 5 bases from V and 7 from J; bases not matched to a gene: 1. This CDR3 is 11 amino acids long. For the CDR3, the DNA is TGCAGTGCTGACAGGGGGCTTGGCTACACCTTC. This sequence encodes CSADRGLGYTF.

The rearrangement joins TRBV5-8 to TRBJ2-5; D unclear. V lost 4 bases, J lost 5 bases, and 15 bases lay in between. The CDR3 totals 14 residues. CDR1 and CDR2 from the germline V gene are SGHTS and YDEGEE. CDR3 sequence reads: CASSRPREVETQYF. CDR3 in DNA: TGTGCCAGCAGCCGCCCTCGAGAGGTTGAGACCCAGTACTTC. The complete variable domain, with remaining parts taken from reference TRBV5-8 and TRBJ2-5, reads EAGVTQSPTHLIKTRGQQATLRCSPISGHTSVYWYQQALGLGLQFLLWYDEGEERNRGNFPPRFSGRQFPNYSSELNVNALELEDSALYLCASSRPREVETQYFGPGTRLLVL.

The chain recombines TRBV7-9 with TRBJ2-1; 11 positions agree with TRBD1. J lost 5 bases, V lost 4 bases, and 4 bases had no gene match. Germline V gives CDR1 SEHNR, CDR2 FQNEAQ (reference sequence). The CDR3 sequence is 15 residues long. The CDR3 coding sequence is TGTGCCAGCAGCTCGCCGGGACAGGGGGACAATGAGCAGTTCTTC. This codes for CASSSPGQGDNEQFF.

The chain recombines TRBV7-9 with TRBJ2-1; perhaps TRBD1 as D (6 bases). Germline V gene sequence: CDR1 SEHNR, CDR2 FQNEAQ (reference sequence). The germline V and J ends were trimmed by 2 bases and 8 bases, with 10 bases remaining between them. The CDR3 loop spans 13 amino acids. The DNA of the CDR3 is TGTGCCAGCAGCTTACCAGGGGATTATGAGCAGTTCTTC. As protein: CASSLPGDYEQFF.

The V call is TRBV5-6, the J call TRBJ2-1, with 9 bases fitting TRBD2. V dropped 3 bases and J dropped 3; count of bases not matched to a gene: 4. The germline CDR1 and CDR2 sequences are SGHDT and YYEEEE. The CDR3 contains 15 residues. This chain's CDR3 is CASSSGLANYNEQFF. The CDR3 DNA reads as TGTGCCAGCAGCTCGGGACTAGCTAACTACAATGAGCAGTTCTTC. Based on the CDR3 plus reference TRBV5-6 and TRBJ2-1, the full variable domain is DAGVTQSPTHLIKTRGQQVTLRCSPKSGHDTVSWYQQALGQGPQFIFQYYEEEERQRGNFPDRFSGHQFPNYSSELNVNALLLGDSALYLCASSSGLANYNEQFFGPGTRLTVL.